The clone carrying this T cell receptor beta chain came up many times. The antigen remains unidentified. Amplification of TCR beta CDR3 regions used RNA as the template. The HTBI set primed first-round TCR CDR3 RT-PCR. TCRdb processed the multiplex PCR reads anew with MiXCR; each CDR3 protein has one entry. The data hold 250,000 to 400,000 distinct CDR3 sequences, with roughly 13% observed a single time. Trimming shortened V by 3 bases and J by 6 bases, and 12 bases separated the two germline ends. Germline-derived CDR1 and CDR2 are MDHEN and SYDVKM. This CDR3 region has 13 residues. The sample is drawn from a study of T cells in Graves' hyperthyroidism and ophthalmopathy. For the study at large: Initial diagnosis, before any treatment, was when peripheral blood was collected.

Points from the study as a whole: Most clonotypes expanded in thyroid above 0.001 were likewise present in blood.

Specimen: blood. This TCR came from a woman aged 35 to 49 with Graves' ophthalmopathy. The chain links TRBV28 to TRBJ2-7; possibly TRBD1 or TRBD2 for D (5 bases each). CDR3 sequence reads: CASSLPPGGEQYF. The CDR3 bases are TGTGCCAGCAGTTTGCCCCCTGGGGGCGAGCAGTACTTC.